The clone carrying this TCR beta chain was counted a single time. This sample is drawn from a study of blood T cell repertoires in COVID-19. Germline V gives CDR1 SGHNT, CDR2 YENEEA. The V end was cut by 4 bases, the J end by 2 bases, with 9 bases between. This CDR3 is built from 13 residues. Data came from immunoSEQ multiplex PCR; TCRdb stores just in-frame clones and leaves some out. This table has hundreds of thousands of clones, more than 75% appearing once. The sample comprised peripheral blood. The clonotype originates from a man aged 35-49 years with acute or convalescent COVID-19. This chain links TRBV11-3 with TRBJ2-7; perhaps TRBD1 as D (6 bases). The CDR3 spells CASSSGHTYEQYF. In nucleotides, the CDR3 is TGTGCCAGCAGCTCGGGACATACCTACGAGCAGTACTTC.